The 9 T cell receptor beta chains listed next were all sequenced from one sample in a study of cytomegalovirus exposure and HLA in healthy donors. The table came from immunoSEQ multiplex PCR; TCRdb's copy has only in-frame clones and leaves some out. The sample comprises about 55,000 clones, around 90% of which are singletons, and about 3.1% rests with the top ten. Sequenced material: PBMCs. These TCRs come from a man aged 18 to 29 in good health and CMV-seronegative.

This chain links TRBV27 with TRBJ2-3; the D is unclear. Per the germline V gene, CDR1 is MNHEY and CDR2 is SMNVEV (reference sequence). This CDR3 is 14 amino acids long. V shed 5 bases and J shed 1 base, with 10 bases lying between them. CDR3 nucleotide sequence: TGTGCCAGCAGTAGTCGGAGACGCACAGATACGCAGTATTTT. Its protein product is CASSSRRRTDTQYF.

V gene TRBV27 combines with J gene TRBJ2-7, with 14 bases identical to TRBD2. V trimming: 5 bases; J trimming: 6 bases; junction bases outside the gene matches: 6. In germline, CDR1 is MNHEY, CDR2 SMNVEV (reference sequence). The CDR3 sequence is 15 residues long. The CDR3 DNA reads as TGTGCCAGCAGTCCCGGGACTAGCGGGAGAAGCGAGCAGTACTTC. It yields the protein CASSPGTSGRSEQYF.

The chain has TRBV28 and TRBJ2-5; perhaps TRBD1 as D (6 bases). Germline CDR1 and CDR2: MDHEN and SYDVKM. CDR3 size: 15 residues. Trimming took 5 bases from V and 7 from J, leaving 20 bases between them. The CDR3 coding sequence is TGTGCCAGCAGTCCCTACGGACAGAGGGTTAGGACCCAGTACTTC. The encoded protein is CASSPYGQRVRTQYF.

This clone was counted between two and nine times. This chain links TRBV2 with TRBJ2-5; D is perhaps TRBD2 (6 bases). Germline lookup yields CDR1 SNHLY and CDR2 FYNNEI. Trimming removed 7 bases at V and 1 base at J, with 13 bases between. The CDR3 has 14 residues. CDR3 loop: CASINRRAQETQYF. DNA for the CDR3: TGTGCCAGCATAAATCGGAGGGCCCAAGAGACCCAGTACTTC.

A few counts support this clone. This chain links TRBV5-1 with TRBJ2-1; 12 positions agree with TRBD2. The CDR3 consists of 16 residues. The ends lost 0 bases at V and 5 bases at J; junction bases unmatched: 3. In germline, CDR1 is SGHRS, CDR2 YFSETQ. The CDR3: CASSLVASGRDNEQFF. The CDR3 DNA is TGCGCCAGCAGCTTGGTGGCTAGCGGGAGGGACAATGAGCAGTTCTTC.

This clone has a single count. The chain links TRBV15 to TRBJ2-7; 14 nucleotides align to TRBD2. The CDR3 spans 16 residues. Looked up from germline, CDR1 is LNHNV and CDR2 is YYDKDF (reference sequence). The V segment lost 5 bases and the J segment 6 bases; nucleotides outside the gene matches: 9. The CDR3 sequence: CATSPVGTSGSTEQYF. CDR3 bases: TGTGCCACCAGCCCAGTGGGGACTAGCGGGAGTACCGAGCAGTACTTC.

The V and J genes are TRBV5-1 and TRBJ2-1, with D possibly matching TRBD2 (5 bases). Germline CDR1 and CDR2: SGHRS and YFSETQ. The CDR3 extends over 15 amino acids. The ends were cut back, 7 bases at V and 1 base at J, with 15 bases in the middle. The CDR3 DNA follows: TGCGCCAGCCGAAAGTGGGAGACATCCTACAATGAGCAGTTCTTC. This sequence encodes CASRKWETSYNEQFF.

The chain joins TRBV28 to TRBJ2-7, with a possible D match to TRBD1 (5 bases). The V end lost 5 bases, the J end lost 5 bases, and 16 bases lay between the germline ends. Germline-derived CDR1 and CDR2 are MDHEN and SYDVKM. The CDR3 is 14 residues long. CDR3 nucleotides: TGTGCCAGCAGTAAGTATTCAGGGCCTGACGAGCAGTACTTC. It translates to CASSKYSGPDEQYF.

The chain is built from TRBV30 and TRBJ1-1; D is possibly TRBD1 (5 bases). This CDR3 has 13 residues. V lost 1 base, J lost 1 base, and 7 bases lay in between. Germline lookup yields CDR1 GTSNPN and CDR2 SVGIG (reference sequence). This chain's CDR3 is CAWSGRGNTEAFF. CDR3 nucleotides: TGTGCCTGGAGTGGAAGGGGGAACACTGAAGCTTTCTTT.